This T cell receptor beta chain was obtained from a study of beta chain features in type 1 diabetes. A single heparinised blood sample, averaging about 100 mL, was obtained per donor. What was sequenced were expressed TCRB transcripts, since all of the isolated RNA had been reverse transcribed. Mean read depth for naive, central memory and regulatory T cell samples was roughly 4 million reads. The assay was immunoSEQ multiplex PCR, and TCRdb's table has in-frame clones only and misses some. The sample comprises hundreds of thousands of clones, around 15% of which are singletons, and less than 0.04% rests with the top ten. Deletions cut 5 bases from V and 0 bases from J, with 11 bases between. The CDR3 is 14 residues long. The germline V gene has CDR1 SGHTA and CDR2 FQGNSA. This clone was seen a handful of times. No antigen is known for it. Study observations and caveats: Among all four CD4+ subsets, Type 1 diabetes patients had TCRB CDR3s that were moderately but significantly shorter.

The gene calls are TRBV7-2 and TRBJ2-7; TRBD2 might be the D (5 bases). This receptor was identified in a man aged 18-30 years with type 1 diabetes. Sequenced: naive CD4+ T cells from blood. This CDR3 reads CASSPAGVSYEQYF. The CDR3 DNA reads TGTGCCAGCAGCCCGGCCGGGGTCTCCTACGAGCAGTACTTC.